This T cell receptor beta chain was identified during a study of OX40 agonist ivuxolimab in advanced cancers. In the study overall: Ivuxolimab, which targeted the costimulatory receptor OX40 (CD134), was an agonistic, fully human IgG2 monoclonal antibody. Intravenous ivuxolimab was administered to patients every 2 weeks at six dose levels: 0.01, 0.1, 0.3, 1.5, 3 and 10 mg/kg. Among the approximately 50 dose-escalation patients, roughly 20 had hepatocellular carcinoma, around 15 melanoma, 9 renal cell carcinoma and 9 head and neck cancer. In the dose-escalation cohort, more than 80% of patients were male, and the mean age was 60 years with a range of roughly 20 to 85. Prior anti-PD-1, anti-PD-L1 or anti-CTLA-4 therapy was permitted, and checkpoint inhibitors had been received by less than 45% of dose-escalation patients. Partial responses were achieved by three dose-escalation patients, of whom one had hepatocellular carcinoma and two had cutaneous melanoma. The purpose of peripheral TCRbeta sequencing was to test whether ivuxolimab changed TCR sequence diversity and led to clonal T-cell expansion. The paper covers the monotherapy dose-escalation part of the phase I ivuxolimab trial, which included N of about 50 patients. General study outcomes and caveats: After ivuxolimab, more expanded clones were found on average in CD8+ T cells than in CD4+ T cells. Low levels of normalized T-cell clonal expansion were also seen in some patients who did not respond. At doses from 0.1 to 3.0 mg/kg, clonal expansion was seen in both CD4+ and CD8+ blood T cells between baseline and week 6. In the 0.1-3.0 mg/kg groups, partial responders were among the patients with the lowest normalized peripheral clonal expansion, particularly in CD8+ T cells. The antigen specificity of the peripheral T cells that underwent clonal expansion was not determined.

The trial excluded patients who had a history of autoimmune disease or who were on systemic immunosuppression. Peripheral blood for TCR sequencing was collected from all dose cohorts at baseline, on cycle 4 day 1, and on cycle 7 day 1. Samples came from an open-label, multicenter, first-in-human phase I dose-escalation trial of ivuxolimab. The trial enrolled adults with locally advanced or metastatic head and neck squamous cell, hepatocellular, melanoma or renal cell carcinoma. CD4+ and CD8+ T cells were sorted separately from peripheral blood before TCR sequencing. CDR1 and CDR2, per the germline V gene (reference sequence), are WNHNN and SYGVQD. The V and J ends are trimmed by 3 bases and 1 base, leaving 8 bases between them. Taken from cysteine to phenylalanine, the CDR3 has 14 residues. Just the 42-base CDR3 DNA is kept, in frame starting at base 1. For sequencing of the TCRbeta CDR3 region, genomic DNA was extracted from the sorted cells. The immunoSEQ Assay was used to sequence the TCRbeta CDR3 regions. The immuneACCESS repertoire file appears here via TCRdb, limited to in-frame rearrangements. These files lack a portion of the clones; in checked studies, under half of the deficit traces to unresolved V genes, and the cause of the others is not known. The sample table records roughly 60,000 clones; approximately 81% of these occur just once. The ten biggest clones cover 4% to 6% of the sample.

The count of this clone is one. The antigen it recognizes is unknown. No much larger clone is present one base from it, and per-base qualities are unavailable. The clonotype was recovered from an adult with an advanced solid tumor such as melanoma, head and neck, liver or kidney cancer. The sample here was CD4+ or CD8+ T cells sorted from blood, taken in a trial of the OX40 agonist ivuxolimab. The chain employs TRBV10-1 and TRBJ2-3, with TRBD1 perhaps the D gene, on 5 matching bases. The CDR3 protein sequence reads: CASSDRVGTDTQYF. The nucleotide sequence reads as follows: TGCGCCAGCAGTGACAGGGTTGGCACAGATACGCAGTATTTT.